This TCR beta chain is from a study of blood T cell repertoires in COVID-19. Sequencing used immunoSEQ multiplex PCR; TCRdb keeps in-frame clones, though not all of them. The data show 110,000 to 150,000 clones, around 76% seen once. The material sequenced was peripheral blood. This TCR was sampled from a man aged 55-75 years with acute or convalescent COVID-19.

The CDR3 is CASSIPGQGHNEQYF. Written as DNA, the CDR3 is TGTGCCAGTAGTATTCCAGGACAGGGTCATAACGAGCAGTACTTC. The chain couples TRBV19 to TRBJ2-7; 8 nucleotides agree with TRBD1. Per the germline V gene, CDR1 is LNHDA and CDR2 is SQIVND (reference sequence). Unmatched junction bases numbered 9, after V lost 3 bases and J lost 5 bases. CDR3 length: 15 residues.